The rows below give T cell receptor beta chains drawn from one sample of a study of T cells in Graves' hyperthyroidism and ophthalmopathy. One entry per CDR3 protein, called by TCRdb with MiXCR from the multiplex PCR reads. The sample lists hundreds of thousands of distinct CDR3 sequences; around 15% were seen once. Sequencing was done on a sample of blood. These receptors came from a woman aged 40 to 55 with Graves' ophthalmopathy. Each CDR3 is given with its conserved first and last residue.

v_gene	j_gene	CDR3aa
TRBV20-1	TRBJ1-1	CSARSGSGNTEAFF
TRBV4-1	TRBJ2-5	CASSQGVGSSFQETQYF
TRBV3-1	TRBJ1-6	CACSPGQGRTPLHF
TRBV27	TRBJ2-6	CASSQLSAPGANVLTF
TRBV29-1	TRBJ2-5	CSVVPQETQYF
TRBV29-1	TRBJ2-7	CSVVRSSDSSYEQYF
TRBV28	TRBJ2-2	CASSLWGQATGELFF
TRBV27	TRBJ2-1	CASSLRGRSGNEQFF
TRBV6-5	TRBJ2-7	CASSYSPARGEQYF
TRBV5-1	TRBJ1-1	CASSLQGVMNTEAFF
TRBV6-1	TRBJ1-3	CASRTQAGYTIYF
TRBV7-4	TRBJ2-7	CASSFVDRDLSYEQYF
TRBV28	TRBJ2-7	CASQREGLDEQYF
TRBV28	TRBJ2-7	CASSLEPGTGPYEQYF
TRBV20-1	TRBJ2-3	CSARGVYEAGTDTQYF
TRBV6-1	TRBJ1-1	CASSEALRPRGVTEAFF
TRBV29-1	TRBJ2-3	CSALGDQSTDTQYF
TRBV18	TRBJ2-5	CASSPQQGGGQETQYF
TRBV3-1	TRBJ1-1	CASSQVPGSTEAFF
TRBV29-1	TRBJ2-1	CSVPGTSGSEQFF
TRBV2	TRBJ1-6	CASSGDRYLIQPLHF
TRBV4-1	TRBJ2-5	CASSQATSGGVETQYF
TRBV20-1	TRBJ2-3	CSARAGGHGTDTQYF
TRBV6-1	TRBJ2-3	CASSESPKNTQYF